The clone carrying this T cell receptor beta chain was found a few times. The record originates from a study of regulatory T cells in long-lasting Graves disease. CDR1 is SQVTM and CDR2 is ANQGSEA in the germline V gene. The junction had 9 bases not matched to a gene; V was cut back by 6 bases and J by 7 bases. The CDR3 consists of 14 residues. The time point here: newly diagnosed GD, antithyroid drugs for less than 3 months. After RNA was extracted from PBMCs, the TCR library was made from it. The authors built TCR beta libraries using iRepertoire HTBI primers and Arm-PCR of CDR3 regions. TCRdb redid the calling of the multiplex PCR reads with MiXCR, one entry per CDR3 protein. The data hold approximately 440,000 distinct CDR3 sequences, with around 15% observed a single time. This sample was shared with a second study, whose subject was T cells in Graves' hyperthyroidism and ophthalmopathy. That report notes: Most clonotypes expanded in thyroid above 0.001 were likewise present in blood.

This receptor was taken from a middle-aged man with Graves disease. The V and J genes are TRBV29-1 and TRBJ2-1; 10 nucleotides line up with TRBD2. The sequenced sample was peripheral blood mononuclear cells (PBMCs), obtained at new diagnosis, from a patient treated with antithyroid drugs. The CDR3 nucleotides read TGCAGCGTCCCACCTAGCGGGAGTGGTAATGAGCAGTTCTTC. Protein sequence: CSVPPSGSGNEQFF.